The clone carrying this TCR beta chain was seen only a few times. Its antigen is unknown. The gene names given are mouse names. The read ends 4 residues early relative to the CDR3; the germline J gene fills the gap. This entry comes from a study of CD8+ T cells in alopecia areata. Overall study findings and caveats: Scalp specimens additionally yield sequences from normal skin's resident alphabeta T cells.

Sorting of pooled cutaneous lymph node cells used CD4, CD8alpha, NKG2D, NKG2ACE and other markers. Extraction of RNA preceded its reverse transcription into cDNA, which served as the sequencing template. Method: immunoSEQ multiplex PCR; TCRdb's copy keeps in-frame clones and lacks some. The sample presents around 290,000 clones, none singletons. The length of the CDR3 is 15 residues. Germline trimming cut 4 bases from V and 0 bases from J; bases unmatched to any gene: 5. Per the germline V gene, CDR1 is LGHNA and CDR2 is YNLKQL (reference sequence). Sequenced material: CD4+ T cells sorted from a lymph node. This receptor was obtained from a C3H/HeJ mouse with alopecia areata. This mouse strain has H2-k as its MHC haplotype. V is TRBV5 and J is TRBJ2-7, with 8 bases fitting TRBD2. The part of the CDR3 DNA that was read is TGTGCCAGCAGCCCCCGACTGGGGATCTCCTAT. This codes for CASSPRLGISY. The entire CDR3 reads CASSPRLGISYEQYF.